These T cell receptor beta chains were read from a single sample in a study of T cell responses to AZD1222 COVID-19 vaccine. Repertoires were generated with immunoSEQ multiplex PCR, while TCRdb's copy carries only in-frame clones and drops some. The sample shows around 150,000 clones, 91% of them seen only once. The sample in question was peripheral blood, obtained on day 0 of AZD1222 vaccination. The receptors derive from an adult in good health. CDR3s include the opening cysteine and the closing phenylalanine or tryptophan. A D gene is named only where the DNA matches it firmly. The size field is filled for only some rows; it gives once, few, many or a size class.

CDR3nt	CDR3aa	d_gene	v_gene	j_gene	abundance
TGTGCCAGTAGTGCCGGGACAGCTTATAGCAATCAGCCCCAGCATTTT	CASSAGTAYSNQPQHF	TRBD1	TRBV19	TRBJ1-5	-
TGTGCCAGTGTGGCACGGAGCCTCAATCAGCCCCAGCATTTT	CASVARSLNQPQHF	-	TRBV28	TRBJ1-5	-
TGTGCCAGCAGCTCCCCGGGACTAGTCACCGGGGAGCTGTTTTTT	CASSSPGLVTGELFF	TRBD2	TRBV7-9	TRBJ2-2	-
TGTGCCAGCAGCCTGAGTGGGGGGTCGACCCAAGAGACCCAGTACTTC	CASSLSGGSTQETQYF	-	TRBV4-2	TRBJ2-5	-
TGTGCCAGCAGTCCGCCAGACTATGGCTACACCTTC	CASSPPDYGYTF	-	TRBV6-2/TRBV6-3	TRBJ1-2	-
TGTGCCAGCAGCCACGGGACATCTAGCACAGATACGCAGTATTTT	CASSHGTSSTDTQYF	-	TRBV7-3	TRBJ2-3	-
TGTGCCAGCAGCCCCCTTCTGGCTCCCTACGAGCAGTACTTC	CASSPLLAPYEQYF	-	TRBV7-8	TRBJ2-7	-
TGTGCCAGCAGTTACTCGAACGGGGCTGAAGCTTTCTTT	CASSYSNGAEAFF	-	TRBV6-5	TRBJ1-1	-
TGTGCCAGCAGTTTTAGGAGGGGGAGTAATCAGCCCCAGCATTTT	CASSFRRGSNQPQHF	-	TRBV28	TRBJ1-5	-
TGCGCCAGCAGCCGGGGACAGGCTCTCCAAGAGACCCAGTACTTC	CASSRGQALQETQYF	TRBD1	TRBV5-1	TRBJ2-5	-
TGTGCCAGCAGTTTCGGGACAGACCTTTTCGAGCAGTACTTC	CASSFGTDLFEQYF	TRBD1	TRBV27	TRBJ2-7	-
TGTGCCAGCAGCAAATTTTCTCGGAGGGGGGGTAGCCAAAACATTCAGTACTTC	CASSKFSRRGGSQNIQYF	-	TRBV21-1	TRBJ2-4	once
TGTGCCAGCAGTTACTCGAGGACCACTGGCGGCAATCAGCCCCAGCATTTT	CASSYSRTTGGNQPQHF	-	TRBV6-2/TRBV6-3	TRBJ1-5	-
TGTGCCAGCAGTTTATTAAGCACCGGGGAGCTGTTTTTT	CASSLLSTGELFF	-	TRBV28	TRBJ2-2	-
TGTGCCAGTAGTATTACCCACTCTGGGGCCAACGTCCTGACTTTC	CASSITHSGANVLTF	-	TRBV19	TRBJ2-6	-
TGTGCCAGCAGAGCCTCGGGGTTGGGAAACACCATATATTTT	CASRASGLGNTIYF	-	TRBV6-5	TRBJ1-3	-
TGTGCCAGCAGTTTAGGCGGGAGGTCCTACGAGCAGTACTTC	CASSLGGRSYEQYF	TRBD2	TRBV28	TRBJ2-7	-
TGTGCCCTGAGGGACGACAGGGGACAAGAGACCCAGTACTTC	CALRDDRGQETQYF	TRBD1	TRBV7-2	TRBJ2-5	-
TGCAGCGTTCACCTGACAGGGCTGGTTGGAAACACCATATATTTT	CSVHLTGLVGNTIYF	TRBD1	TRBV29-1	TRBJ1-3	-
TGTGCCAGCAACCTTACGGGACTAGCGGGACCTAGCTCCTACAATGAGCAGTTCTTC	CASNLTGLAGPSSYNEQFF	TRBD2	TRBV27	TRBJ2-1	-
TGTGCCAGCAGTATTAGCACAGATACGCAGTATTTT	CASSISTDTQYF	-	TRBV6-2/TRBV6-3	TRBJ2-3	-
TGTGCCACTAGACGCCAGGGGGGAGATACGCAGTATTTT	CATRRQGGDTQYF	-	TRBV6-5	TRBJ2-3	-
TGTGCCAGCAAGAGGGATACCGGGGAGCTGTTTTTT	CASKRDTGELFF	-	TRBV2	TRBJ2-2	-
TGTGCCGTACGGAGGACAGGGGGAAATTCACCCCTCCACTTT	CAVRRTGGNSPLHF	TRBD1	TRBV19	TRBJ1-6	-
TGCAGTGCCCCAGGGGGGGATACGCAGTATTTT	CSAPGGDTQYF	-	TRBV20-1	TRBJ2-3	-
TGTGCCAGTACCTCTTCGGCAGGGAGTGCTGAAAAACTGTTTTTT	CASTSSAGSAEKLFF	-	TRBV19	TRBJ1-4	-
TGTGCCAGCAGTTTAGGGCGGGAGGCTGCCTACAATGAGCAGTTCTTC	CASSLGREAAYNEQFF	TRBD2	TRBV28	TRBJ2-1	-
TGTGCCAGCAGTTCCGGGACAGTTTCCGAAAAACTGTTTTTT	CASSSGTVSEKLFF	TRBD1	TRBV28	TRBJ1-4	-
TGTGCCAGCAGTTTGGGACAGGGCTACACTGAAGCTTTCTTT	CASSLGQGYTEAFF	TRBD1	TRBV27	TRBJ1-1	-
TGTGCCAGCAGTGCCTCAGGGGGCTCGGATACGCAGTATTTT	CASSASGGSDTQYF	TRBD1	TRBV25-1	TRBJ2-3	-